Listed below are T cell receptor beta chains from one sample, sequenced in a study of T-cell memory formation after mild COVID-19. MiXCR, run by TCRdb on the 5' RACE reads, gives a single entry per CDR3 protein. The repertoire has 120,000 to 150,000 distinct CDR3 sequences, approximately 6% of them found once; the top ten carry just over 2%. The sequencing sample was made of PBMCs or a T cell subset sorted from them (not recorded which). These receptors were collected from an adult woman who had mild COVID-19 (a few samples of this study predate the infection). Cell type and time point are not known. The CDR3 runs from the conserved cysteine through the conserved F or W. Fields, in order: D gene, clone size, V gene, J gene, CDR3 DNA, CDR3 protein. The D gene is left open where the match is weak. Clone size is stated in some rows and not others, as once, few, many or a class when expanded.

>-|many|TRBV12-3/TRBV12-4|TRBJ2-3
TGTGCCACCAAACCAGGGACAGATACGCAGTATTTT
CATKPGTDTQYF
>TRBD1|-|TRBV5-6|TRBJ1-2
TGTGCCAGCAGACGGGACAGGGCGGGAGGCTACACCTTC
CASRRDRAGGYTF
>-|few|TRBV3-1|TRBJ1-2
TGTGCCAGCAGCCAAGTAAGGGGACGGTCTGGCTACACCTTC
CASSQVRGRSGYTF
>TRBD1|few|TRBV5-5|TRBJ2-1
TGTGCCAGCAGCTTGTTGGGGCAGGGGGTCCTCCCCTACAATGAGCAGTTCTTC
CASSLLGQGVLPYNEQFF
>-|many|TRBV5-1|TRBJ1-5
TGCGCCAGCAGCTTGGATGGGACCCCTTTGACGCCCCAGCATTTT
CASSLDGTPLTPQHF
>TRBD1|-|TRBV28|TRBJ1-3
TGTGCCAGCAGTTTTCAGGGGGCGTTCCCTAGGAACACCATATATTTT
CASSFQGAFPRNTIYF
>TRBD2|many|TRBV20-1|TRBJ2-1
TGCAGTGCTAGAACTAGCGGGAGGGTCATAGGGGATGAGCAGTTCTTC
CSARTSGRVIGDEQFF
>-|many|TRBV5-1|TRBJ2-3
TGCGCCAGCAGCTCCCAGGGCCTTTCGTGGGCAGATACGCAGTATTTT
CASSSQGLSWADTQYF
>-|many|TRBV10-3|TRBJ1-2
TGTGCCATCAGTGAGGGGCACAACTATGGCTACACCTTC
CAISEGHNYGYTF
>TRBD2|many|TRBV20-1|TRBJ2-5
TGCAGTGCAGAGCGCGGGGGGGCCCAAGAGACCCAGTACTTC
CSAERGGAQETQYF
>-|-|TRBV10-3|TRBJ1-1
TGTGCCATCAGACCCGGACAGCAGGGCACTGAAGCTTTCTTT
CAIRPGQQGTEAFF
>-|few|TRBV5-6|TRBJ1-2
TGTGCCAGCACAAGAGACAGTGGCTACACCTTC
CASTRDSGYTF
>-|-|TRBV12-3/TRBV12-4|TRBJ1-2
TGTGCCAGCAGGCGGGACAACTATGGCTACACCTTC
CASRRDNYGYTF
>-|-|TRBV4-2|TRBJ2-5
TGTGCCAGCAGCGGGACCGTCCAGGAGACCCAGTACTTC
CASSGTVQETQYF
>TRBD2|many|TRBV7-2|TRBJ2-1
TGTGCCAGCAGCTTAGGACTAGCGTACAATGAGCAGTTCTTC
CASSLGLAYNEQFF
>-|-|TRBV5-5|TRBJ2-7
TGTGCCAGCAGCTTGGCGGTAAACGAGCAGTACTTC
CASSLAVNEQYF
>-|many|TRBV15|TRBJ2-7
TGTGCCACCAGCAAAGACAGGGACTATTCCTACGAGCAGTACTTC
CATSKDRDYSYEQYF
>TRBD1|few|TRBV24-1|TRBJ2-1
TGTGCCACCAGTGATTTTCCCGGACAGGGGCCCTCCCGTAATGAGCAGTTCTTC
CATSDFPGQGPSRNEQFF
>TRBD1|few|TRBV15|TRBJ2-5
TGTGCCACCGCTAGGGACAGGGAAGAGACCCAGTACTTC
CATARDREETQYF